The 26 T cell receptor beta chains presented below share a single source sample, sequenced in a study of cytomegalovirus exposure and HLA in healthy donors. Profiled with immunoSEQ multiplex PCR; TCRdb holds only in-frame clones, not every one. Among over 150,000 clones listed, 85% were seen once. Sequencing input: PBMCs. Every receptor here comes from a man in his late teens or twenties in good health and CMV-seropositive.

The CDR3, as DNA: TGCAGCGTCGGGACAGGGGTCACCGGGGAGCTGTTTTTT. Residues: CSVGTGVTGELFF. The chain is built from TRBV29-1 and TRBJ2-2; 10 nucleotides match TRBD1. V gave up 6 bases and J gave up 4 bases; unmatched junction bases: 2. Per germline, CDR1 SQVTM and CDR2 ANQGSEA. This CDR3 is built from 13 residues.

This chain joins TRBV5-1 and TRBJ1-6; 8 bases agree with TRBD1. Losses at the gene ends were 5 bases for V and 1 base for J; bases not matched to a gene: 11. This CDR3 has 18 amino acids. The germline gives CDR1 SGHRS, CDR2 YFSETQ. Here the CDR3 DNA reads TGCGCCAGCAGGGCCGGGACAGGTCTTAGATCCTATAATTCACCCCTCCACTTT. Translated, it gives CASRAGTGLRSYNSPLHF.

Here the CDR3 DNA reads TGTGCCAGCAGCTCACGGGTCCTAGGCTACGAGCAGTACTTC. This codes for CASSSRVLGYEQYF. The J gene is TRBJ2-7, the V gene TRBV11-2; no definite D call. Germline loops: CDR1 SGHAT, CDR2 FQNNGV. The length of the CDR3 is 14 residues. The V and J ends lost 4 bases and 3 bases respectively, with 13 bases between them. Variable domain in full (rest from reference TRBV11-2 and TRBJ2-7): EAGVAQSPRYKIIEKRQSVAFWCNPISGHATLYWYQQILGQGPKLLIQFQNNGVVDDSQLPKDRFSAERLKGVDSTLKIQPAKLEDSAVYLCASSSRVLGYEQYFGPGTRLTVT.

The J gene is TRBJ1-6, the V gene TRBV30; 10 nucleotides agree with TRBD1. This CDR3 contains 14 residues. Trimming took 1 base from V and 8 from J; bases not matched to a gene: 2. CDR1 GTSNPN and CDR2 SVGIG come from the germline V gene (reference sequence). DNA of the CDR3: TGTGCCTGGAGTGGGACAGGGGGGCATTCACCCCTCCACTTT. Protein sequence: CAWSGTGGHSPLHF.

This chain uses TRBV14 with TRBJ2-1, with 9 bases fitting TRBD2. The germline V gene encodes CDR1 SGHDN and CDR2 FVKESK. The CDR3 length is 17 residues. J lost 0 bases, V lost 4 bases, and 7 bases had no gene match. CDR3 sequence: CASSLNLAGSSYNEQFF. CDR3 bases: TGTGCCAGCAGCCTTAACCTAGCGGGAAGCTCCTACAATGAGCAGTTCTTC.

In its sample, this clone was seen once. The chain is built from TRBV30 and TRBJ1-6; 9 bases line up with TRBD1. The germline CDR1 and CDR2 sequences are GTSNPN and SVGIG (reference sequence). This CDR3 is built from 13 residues. Germline trimming cut 5 bases from V and 10 bases from J; bases unmatched to any gene: 6. CDR3 residues: CAWGDRVGSPLHF. CDR3 bases: TGTGCCTGGGGGGACAGGGTGGGCTCACCCCTCCACTTT. The full variable domain, with the rest looked up from reference TRBV30 and TRBJ1-6, is SQTIHQWPATLVQPVGSPLSLECTVEGTSNPNLYWYRQAAGRGLQLLFYSVGIGQISSEVPQNLSASRPQDRQFILSSKKLLLSDSGFYLCAWGDRVGSPLHFGNGTRLTVT.

The chain is built from TRBV19 and TRBJ1-2, with D unresolved. The CDR3 loop spans 15 amino acids. Trimming shortened V by 3 bases and J by 0 bases, and 11 bases separated the two germline ends. Germline-derived CDR1 and CDR2 are LNHDA and SQIVND (reference sequence). The CDR3 sequence: CASSMVHRSNYGYTF. The CDR3 nucleotides read TGTGCCAGTAGTATGGTACACAGATCTAACTATGGCTACACCTTC.

In DNA form, the CDR3 reads TGTGCCAGCAGTTTACAAAGGGGACTAGCGGGCGAGCAGTACTTC. Its protein is CASSLQRGLAGEQYF. This chain joins TRBV28 and TRBJ2-7; TRBD2 agrees at 12 bases. Germline assignment: CDR1 MDHEN and CDR2 SYDVKM. The CDR3 extends over 15 amino acids. Trimming took 2 bases from V and 6 from J; bases not matched to a gene: 5.

The CDR3 nucleotides are TGTGCCAGCAGCTTGTTAGTGTGGCAGGGGAATGGGGTCTATGGCTACACCTTC. Its protein product is CASSLLVWQGNGVYGYTF. The chain has TRBV5-6 and TRBJ1-2, with D perhaps TRBD1 (6 bases). V lost 1 base, J lost 4 bases, and 23 bases lay in between. The CDR3 is 18 amino acids. The V gene's germline CDR1 is SGHDT and CDR2 YYEEEE.

The chain uses TRBV2 and TRBJ1-1, with TRBD1 identical over 8 bases. The CDR3 contains 13 residues. Germline loops: CDR1 SNHLY, CDR2 FYNNEI. V was pared by 6 bases and J by 0 bases, with 0 bases of the junction left unmatched. The CDR3 region is CASRQGVNTEAFF. The CDR3 nucleotides are TGTGCCAGCAGACAGGGGGTGAACACTGAAGCTTTCTTT.

This sequence joins TRBV4-1 and TRBJ1-5; no clear D. Trimming left V 4 bases short and J 0 bases short, with 16 bases between. CDR1 MGHRA and CDR2 YSYEKL come from the germline V gene. This CDR3 is 17 amino acids long. The chain's CDR3 is CASSPLPEPYSNQPQHF. CDR3 sequence (DNA): TGCGCCAGCAGCCCACTCCCGGAGCCTTATAGCAATCAGCCCCAGCATTTT.

This clone was recorded only once. This sequence joins TRBV4-2 and TRBJ2-7, with 12 positions matching TRBD2. Trimming took 3 bases from V and 1 from J; bases not matched to a gene: 7. The CDR3 covers 17 residues. Germline CDR1 and CDR2: LGHNA and YNFKEQ. The DNA of the CDR3 is TGTGCCAGCAGCCATTCCAATCTAGCGGGAGGGTCCTACGAGCAGTACTTC. This sequence encodes CASSHSNLAGGSYEQYF.

The chain combines TRBV7-9 with TRBJ1-5; D is undetermined. V lost 5 bases and J lost 0, with 8 bases in between. The CDR3 covers 14 residues. Germline assignment: CDR1 SEHNR and CDR2 FQNEAQ (reference sequence). CDR3 DNA sequence: TGTGCCAGCAGCCACGAGGATAGCAATCAGCCCCAGCATTTT. Translated: CASSHEDSNQPQHF.

The rearrangement links TRBV28 to TRBJ2-1; 15 positions match TRBD2. CDR1 is MDHEN, CDR2 SYDVKM, per germline. The CDR3 sequence is 15 residues long. V trimming: 2 bases; J trimming: 9 bases; junction bases outside the gene matches: 2. As DNA, the CDR3 is TGTGCCAGCAGTTTACCGGGACTAGCGGGAGGTGAGCAGTTCTTC. Protein product: CASSLPGLAGGEQFF.

Here the CDR3 reads CAWSVGTSGKETQYF. CDR3 DNA sequence: TGTGCCTGGAGTGTAGGGACTAGCGGAAAAGAGACCCAGTACTTC. This rearrangement joins TRBV30 to TRBJ2-5, with 11 bases that match TRBD2. CDR1 and CDR2 from the germline V gene are GTSNPN and SVGIG (reference sequence). The CDR3 is 15 residues long. With 0 bases clipped from V and 3 bases from J, the junction kept 3 bases outside the gene matches.

The V and J genes are TRBV13 and TRBJ2-7; D is unresolved. Germline loops: CDR1 PRHDT, CDR2 FYEKMQ (reference sequence). V lost 1 base, J lost 3 bases, and 7 bases lay in between. The CDR3 spans 13 residues. CDR3 protein: CASSLESGYEQYF. The CDR3 DNA is TGTGCCAGCAGCTTAGAATCCGGCTACGAGCAGTACTTC.

The chain links TRBV7-2 to TRBJ1-1; D is possibly TRBD1 (5 bases). The CDR3 extends over 15 amino acids. Trimming removed 2 bases at V and 3 bases at J, with 13 bases between. Germline-derived CDR1 and CDR2 are SGHTA and FQGNSA. CDR3 DNA sequence: TGTGCCAGCAGCTTATGGGGGGGTGGGGACACTGAAGCTTTCTTT. Amino acids: CASSLWGGGDTEAFF.

The J gene is TRBJ2-5, the V gene TRBV28; 10 bases align to TRBD2. Germline CDR1 and CDR2: MDHEN and SYDVKM. The CDR3 totals 16 residues. Germline trimming cut 5 bases from V and 2 bases from J; bases unmatched to any gene: 8. The CDR3 bases are TGTGCCAGCAGTCCCAGACTAGCGGGCCATCAAGAGACCCAGTACTTC. It codes for CASSPRLAGHQETQYF.

This sequence joins TRBV6-1 and TRBJ2-7; D is possibly TRBD2 (5 bases). CDR3 size: 15 residues. Trimming pared 5 bases from V and 0 bases from J, leaving 14 bases between. Per germline, CDR1 MNHNS and CDR2 SASEGT. In DNA form, the CDR3 reads TGTGCCAGCAGTTGGGAGCCTGATTTCTCCTACGAGCAGTACTTC. Encoded protein: CASSWEPDFSYEQYF.

This chain connects TRBV5-1 to TRBJ2-1; 10 positions match TRBD1. In germline, CDR1 is SGHRS, CDR2 YFSETQ. V shed 4 bases, J shed 8 bases, and the junction held 6 bases outside the gene matches. The CDR3 is 14 amino acids. For the CDR3, the DNA is TGCGCCAGCAGCCCTAGGACAGGGGGGGATGAGCAGTTCTTC. This sequence encodes CASSPRTGGDEQFF.

The chain joins TRBV11-3 to TRBJ1-1; D is possibly TRBD1 (5 bases). CDR3 length equals 16 residues. Per the germline V gene, CDR1 is SGHNT and CDR2 is YENEEA. V was clipped by 3 bases and J by 3 bases, with 17 bases between them. For the CDR3, the DNA is TGTGCCAGCAGCTTGGGGCGGGGAAGGGTAGACACTGAAGCTTTCTTT. Protein product: CASSLGRGRVDTEAFF.

This chain links TRBV29-1 with TRBJ2-7, with TRBD2 identical over 11 bases. V lost 6 bases, J lost 6 bases, and 13 bases stayed unmatched. Germline CDR1 and CDR2: SQVTM and ANQGSEA. The CDR3 totals 15 residues. CDR3 loop: CSVDYGTSGIGEQYF. The CDR3 DNA is TGCAGCGTGGACTATGGGACTAGCGGAATAGGCGAGCAGTACTTC.

The V gene is TRBV5-1, the J gene TRBJ1-1, with D possibly being TRBD1 (5 bases). V dropped 3 bases and J dropped 6 bases, with 6 bases sitting between them. Germline CDR1 is SGHRS and CDR2 is YFSETQ. The CDR3 has 11 residues. In DNA form, the CDR3 reads TGCGCCAGCAGCTGGGGGGCTGAAGCTTTCTTT. Its protein product is CASSWGAEAFF. Using reference TRBV5-1 and TRBJ1-1 for the parts outside the CDR3, the full variable domain is KAGVTQTPRYLIKTRGQQVTLSCSPISGHRSVSWYQQTPGQGLQFLFEYFSETQRNKGNFPGRFSGRQFSNSRSEMNVSTLELGDSALYLCASSWGAEAFFGQGTRLTVV.

The V gene is TRBV28, the J gene TRBJ2-1, with 7 bases that match TRBD1. The CDR3 has 12 amino acids. From germline, CDR1 is MDHEN and CDR2 SYDVKM. J lost 5 bases, V lost 7 bases, and 2 bases had no gene match. The CDR3 DNA sequence: TGTGCCAGCACGGGGACAGACAATGAGCAGTTCTTC. It is translated as CASTGTDNEQFF.

CDR3 nucleotides: TGTGCCAGCAGTTTATCGGACAGGGCCAAAAACATTCAGTACTTC. It encodes CASSLSDRAKNIQYF. V is TRBV27 and J is TRBJ2-4; TRBD1 aligns across 7 bases. Per germline, CDR1 MNHEY and CDR2 SMNVEV (reference sequence). V lost 0 bases and J lost 1; bases outside the gene matches: 0. CDR3 length: 15 amino acids.

V usage is TRBV5-4 and J usage is TRBJ2-2, with unresolved D. CDR3 length equals 15 residues. Germline V gives CDR1 SGHNT, CDR2 YYREEE (reference sequence). V was pared by 0 bases and J by 4 bases, with 10 bases between. CDR3 nucleotide sequence: TGTGCCAGCAGCTTGGGGCCGTATGGCACCGGGGAGCTGTTTTTT. It translates to CASSLGPYGTGELFF.